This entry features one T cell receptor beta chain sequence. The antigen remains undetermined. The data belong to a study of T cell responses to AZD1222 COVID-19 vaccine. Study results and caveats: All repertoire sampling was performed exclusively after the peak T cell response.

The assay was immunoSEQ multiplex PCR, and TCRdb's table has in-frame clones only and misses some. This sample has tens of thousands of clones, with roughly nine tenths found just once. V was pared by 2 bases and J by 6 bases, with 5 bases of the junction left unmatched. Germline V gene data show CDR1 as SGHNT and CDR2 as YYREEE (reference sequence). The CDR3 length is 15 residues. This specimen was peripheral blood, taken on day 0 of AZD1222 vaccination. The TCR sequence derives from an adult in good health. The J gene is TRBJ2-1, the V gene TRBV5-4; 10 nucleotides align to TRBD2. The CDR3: CASSLAGGPGNEQFF. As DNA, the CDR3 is TGTGCCAGCAGCTTAGCGGGAGGGCCGGGCAATGAGCAGTTCTTC.